The 24 T cell receptor beta chains below come from one sample, sequenced in a study of post-analysis software for immune sequencing data. Antigen specificity for these receptors is unknown. Whole-study findings and limits: Elevated frequency relative to controls characterized several TRBV segments in patients, TRBV5-6, TRBV5-1 and TRBV20-1 among them.

Unique molecular identifiers were present in the TCR beta cDNA libraries. MiXCR was run by TCRdb on the PCR reads, yielding one entry per CDR3 protein. This sample has about 770,000 distinct CDR3 sequences, with around 46% found just once. The sample was blood. The origin of the receptors is a girl aged 5-17 years with multiple sclerosis.

The chain joins TRBV25-1 to TRBJ2-5; D not resolved. The CDR3 extends over 13 amino acids. CDR1 is MGHDK, CDR2 SYGVNS, per germline. With 4 bases removed from V and 5 bases from J, the gap between germline ends came to 11 bases. CDR3 residues: CASSGEVSETQYF. CDR3 in DNA: TGTGCCAGCAGTGGAGAGGTCTCGGAGACCCAGTACTTC.

This clonotype showed up just a few times. The chain uses TRBV10-3 and TRBJ1-1; D might be TRBD1 (5 bases). Trimming took off 10 bases at V and 1 base at J, with 19 bases between the two ends. This CDR3 region has 15 residues. The V gene's germline CDR1 is ENHRY and CDR2 SYGVKD. The CDR3 sequence is CATTVGGSRNTEAFF. For the CDR3, the DNA is TGTGCCACGACTGTCGGGGGTAGTAGGAACACTGAAGCTTTCTTT.

This clonotype was seen more than once but under ten times. The chain links TRBV12-3 or TRBV12-4 to TRBJ1-2; D is unresolved. V was cut by 1 base and J by 6 bases, with 9 bases left in between. The CDR3 has 13 amino acids. The CDR3 DNA follows: TGTGCCAGCAGTTTAGGAGGGTTTGATGGCTACACCTTC. This gives the protein CASSLGGFDGYTF.

J is TRBJ2-7 and V is TRBV6-6; tentative D call: TRBD2 (5 bases). V was cut by 6 bases and J by 3 bases, with 15 bases left in between. CDR1 is MNHNY, CDR2 SVGAGI, per germline (reference sequence). The CDR3 contains 14 residues. The CDR3 region is CASSQTEVGYEQYF. The DNA of the CDR3 is TGTGCCAGCAGCCAAACGGAGGTAGGCTACGAGCAGTACTTC.

This clonotype was counted a few times. The chain couples TRBV27 to TRBJ2-5; 7 bases fit TRBD2. The V and J ends lost 1 base and 11 bases, in that order; junction bases with no gene match: 22. CDR1 and CDR2 from the germline V gene are MNHEY and SMNVEV (reference sequence). CDR3 length: 18 residues. This CDR3 reads CASSLLGSGWIPNGEQYF. The CDR3 DNA is TGTGCCAGCAGTTTATTAGGTAGCGGGTGGATCCCCAACGGTGAGCAGTACTTC.

The chain links TRBV7-3 to TRBJ2-1; D perhaps matches TRBD2 (6 bases). V lost 2 bases and J lost 7, with 12 bases in between. The CDR3 is 14 residues long. Germline values: CDR1 SGHTA, CDR2 FQGTGA. CDR3 nucleotide sequence: TGTGCCAGCAGCTTATCAGGCGGGATGAATGAGCAGTTCTTC. Protein product: CASSLSGGMNEQFF.

The genes are TRBV20-1 and TRBJ2-7; D is unresolved. Germline assignment: CDR1 DFQATT and CDR2 SNEGSKA (reference sequence). V lost 1 base and J lost 4, with 8 bases in between. The length of the CDR3 is 12 residues. The CDR3 sequence is CSARGIGYEQYF. The CDR3 nucleotides read TGCAGTGCTAGAGGGATAGGGTACGAGCAGTACTTC.

A few counts support this clonotype. The chain has TRBV7-9 and TRBJ2-7; 8 positions match TRBD1. Germline lookup yields CDR1 SEHNR and CDR2 FQNEAQ (reference sequence). Germline trimming cut 4 bases from V and 3 bases from J; bases unmatched to any gene: 8. The CDR3 contains 15 residues. The CDR3 loop is CASSSPRTGNYEQYF. The CDR3 DNA reads as TGTGCCAGCAGCTCGCCTCGGACAGGGAACTACGAGCAGTACTTC. Based on the CDR3 plus reference TRBV7-9 and TRBJ2-7, the full variable domain is DTGVSQNPRHKITKRGQNVTFRCDPISEHNRLYWYRQTLGQGPEFLTYFQNEAQLEKSRLLSDRFSAERPKGSFSTLEIQRTEQGDSAMYLCASSSPRTGNYEQYFGPGTRLTVT.

This clonotype came up a few times. The chain couples TRBV6-1 to TRBJ1-1; a weak D match, TRBD1 (5 bases). From germline, CDR1 is MNHNS and CDR2 SASEGT. The CDR3 loop spans 14 amino acids. Trimming left V 6 bases short and J 5 bases short, with 16 bases between. The CDR3 spells CASSRKRGGTEAFF. CDR3 in DNA: TGTGCCAGCAGCCGGAAAAGGGGTGGAACTGAAGCTTTCTTT.

J is TRBJ2-1 and V is TRBV6-6; 7 positions match TRBD2. The CDR3 consists of 14 residues. Trimming at V came to 2 bases and at J to 9 bases, leaving 7 bases not matched to a gene. Germline values: CDR1 MNHNY, CDR2 SVGAGI (reference sequence). CDR3 in DNA: TGTGCCAGCAGTTACGAGAGGGAGGGTAGTGAGCAGTTCTTC. It encodes CASSYEREGSEQFF.

This chain links TRBV4-1 with TRBJ2-1; D is ambiguous. The germline V gene encodes CDR1 MGHRA and CDR2 YSYEKL. CDR3 length: 16 residues. V lost 0 bases and J 9 bases, leaving 18 bases between the germline ends. DNA of the CDR3: TGCGCCAGCAGCCAAGACCTGGGTTCAAGGGCCGGTGAGCAGTTCTTC. Its translation: CASSQDLGSRAGEQFF.

The chain combines TRBV12-3 or TRBV12-4 with TRBJ2-5; a weak D match, TRBD1 (6 bases). Trimming took 5 bases from V and 3 from J, leaving 19 bases between them. The CDR3 is 16 residues long. Written as DNA, the CDR3 is TGTGCCAGCAGTCTCTCCTCCGGGACACTCAAAGAGACCCAGTACTTC. Translated, it gives CASSLSSGTLKETQYF.

This chain connects TRBV4-1 to TRBJ2-7; 9 bases are shared with TRBD2. Germline V gives CDR1 MGHRA, CDR2 YSYEKL. The CDR3 consists of 15 residues. J was trimmed by 0 bases and V by 4 bases; bases with no gene match: 4. The CDR3 DNA follows: TGCGCCAGCAGCCCCGGACTAGCGACCTCCTACGAGCAGTACTTC. Its protein is CASSPGLATSYEQYF.

The genes are TRBV20-1 and TRBJ2-7, with 9 bases that match TRBD1. Germline V gives CDR1 DFQATT, CDR2 SNEGSKA (reference sequence). Trimming at V came to 1 base and at J to 9 bases, leaving 13 bases not matched to a gene. The CDR3 consists of 15 residues. The CDR3 coding sequence is TGCAGTGCTAGAGTAGCTGGGACAGGGACAACCGGGCAGTACTTC. Protein product: CSARVAGTGTTGQYF.

This clonotype was found a few times. The chain is built from TRBV20-1 and TRBJ2-7; 8 bases fit TRBD1. V shed 6 bases, J shed 1 base, and the junction held 8 bases outside the gene matches. The CDR3 is 14 amino acids. Germline CDR1 DFQATT, CDR2 SNEGSKA (reference sequence). This CDR3 is CSADPGQASYEQYF. CDR3 bases: TGCAGTGCGGATCCGGGACAGGCTTCCTACGAGCAGTACTTC.

This clonotype was found once. The rearrangement uses TRBV7-6 and TRBJ2-7, with 8 bases identical to TRBD1. The V gene's germline CDR1 is SGHVS and CDR2 FNYEAQ. The CDR3 has 17 amino acids. Germline trimming cut 1 base from V and 2 bases from J; bases unmatched to any gene: 10. In DNA, the CDR3 is TGTGCCAGCAGCTTAGAAGGGCGGCAGGGGGCCACCTACGAGCAGTACTTC. Protein product: CASSLEGRQGATYEQYF.

The chain recombines TRBV29-1 with TRBJ1-5; TRBD1 matches at 8 bases. Germline trimming cut 6 bases from V and 2 bases from J; bases unmatched to any gene: 9. The CDR3 has 15 amino acids. Germline V gene sequence: CDR1 SQVTM, CDR2 ANQGSEA. CDR3 sequence (DNA): TGCAGCGTGGCAGGACAGGGAGTTGGCAATCAGCCCCAGCATTTT. Translating gives CSVAGQGVGNQPQHF.

The chain uses TRBV9 and TRBJ2-7, with D unclear. The CDR3 is made up of 14 amino acids. V lost 5 bases and J lost 3, with 15 bases in between. The germline CDR1 and CDR2 sequences are SGDLS and YYNGEE. Here the CDR3 DNA reads TGTGCCAGCAGTGTACTCGCTGGCGACTACGAGCAGTACTTC. It encodes CASSVLAGDYEQYF.

The V and J genes are TRBV3-1 and TRBJ2-5, with 10 bases matching TRBD2. The closer fit of TRBJ2-1 to the DNA end suggests the J call may be wrong. CDR1 and CDR2 (germline): LGHDT, YNNKEL (reference sequence). CDR3 size: 16 residues. CDR3 sequence: CASSQAGLAPLNEQFF. The CDR3 DNA reads TGTGCCAGCAGCCAAGCGGGACTAGCGCCGTTAAATGAGCAGTTCTTC.

The chain links TRBV24-1 to TRBJ2-1; TRBD2 aligns across 10 bases. Germline-derived CDR1 and CDR2 are KGHDR and SFDVKD. The CDR3 is 15 amino acids. Trimming took 3 bases from V and 7 from J; bases not matched to a gene: 5. The CDR3 loop is CATSDRAGGPNEQFF. The CDR3 DNA sequence: TGTGCCACCAGTGATAGAGCGGGAGGGCCAAATGAGCAGTTCTTC.

This clonotype was seen a handful of times. J is TRBJ2-5 and V is TRBV27, with 14 nucleotides matching TRBD2. The V gene end was trimmed by 4 bases and the J gene end by 2 bases; junction bases not matched to a gene: 6. In germline, CDR1 is MNHEY, CDR2 SMNVEV (reference sequence). This CDR3 has 17 residues. The CDR3 nucleotides read TGTGCCAGCAGTTCACGACTAGCGGGAGGGATACAAGAGACCCAGTACTTC. This translates into CASSSRLAGGIQETQYF.

This clonotype was counted a few times. The rearrangement uses TRBV25-1 and TRBJ2-1, with 12 bases fitting TRBD2. CDR3 length equals 18 residues. Losses at the gene ends were 1 base for V and 5 bases for J; bases not matched to a gene: 9. CDR1 MGHDK and CDR2 SYGVNS come from the germline V gene. CDR3 nucleotide sequence: TGTGCCAGCAGTGAATTCCCCAAGACTAGCGGGAGCCACAATGAGCAGTTCTTC. This gives the protein CASSEFPKTSGSHNEQFF. Using reference TRBV25-1 and TRBJ2-1 for the parts outside the CDR3, the full variable domain is EADIYQTPRYLVIGTGKKITLECSQTMGHDKMYWYQQDPGMELHLIHYSYGVNSTEKGDLSSESTVSRIRTEHFPLTLESARPSHTSQYLCASSEFPKTSGSHNEQFFGPGTRLTVL.

The rearrangement uses TRBV20-1 and TRBJ2-1; TRBD1 matches 7 bases. The J segment lost 8 bases and the V segment lost 2 bases, leaving 9 bases of the junction unmatched. This CDR3 spans 14 amino acids. CDR1 is DFQATT and CDR2 is SNEGSKA in the germline V gene (reference sequence). The CDR3 region has the DNA TGCAGTGCTAGATCCCGGGACAGTTGGGATGAGCAGTTCTTC. As protein: CSARSRDSWDEQFF.

V gene TRBV7-9 combines with J gene TRBJ1-2, with a tentative D call TRBD1 (5 bases). Germline-derived CDR1 and CDR2 are SEHNR and FQNEAQ (reference sequence). CDR3 length: 15 residues. V lost 0 bases and J 4 bases, leaving 12 bases between the germline ends. The CDR3 region has the DNA TGTGCCAGCAGCTTAGCGCCCGGGGGGGGCTATGGCTACACCTTC. Amino acid sequence: CASSLAPGGGYGYTF.